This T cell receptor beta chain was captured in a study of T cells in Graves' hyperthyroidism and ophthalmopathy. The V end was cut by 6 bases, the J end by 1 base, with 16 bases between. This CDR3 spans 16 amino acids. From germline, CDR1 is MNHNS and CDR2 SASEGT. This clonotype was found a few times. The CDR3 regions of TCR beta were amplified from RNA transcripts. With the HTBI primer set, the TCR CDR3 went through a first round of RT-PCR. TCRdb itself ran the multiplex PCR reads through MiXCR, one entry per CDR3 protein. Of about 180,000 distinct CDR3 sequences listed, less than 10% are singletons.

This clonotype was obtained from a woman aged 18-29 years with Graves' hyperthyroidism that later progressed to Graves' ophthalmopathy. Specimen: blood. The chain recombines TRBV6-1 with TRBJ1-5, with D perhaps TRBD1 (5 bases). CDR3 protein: CASRENPGSSNQPQHF. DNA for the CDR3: TGTGCCAGCAGAGAAAATCCAGGGTCGAGCAATCAGCCCCAGCATTTT.